Listed below are T cell receptor beta chains from one sample, sequenced in a study of control samples from healthy donors and cancer patients. Assay: immunoSEQ multiplex PCR; the TCRdb copy retains only in-frame clones and omits some. This sample has about 200,000 clones, with approximately 90% found just once. Material for sequencing was blood. These receptors came from a man in his thirties or forties in good health. The CDR3 runs from the conserved cysteine through the conserved F or W. Each record gives: J gene, D gene, V gene, clone size, CDR3 DNA, CDR3 protein. The D gene is left open where the match is weak. Size is stated for part of the rows, as once, few or many counts, or as a class when the clone is expanded.

TRBJ1-5,TRBD1,TRBV19,few,TGTGCCAGTAGCCGACAGGGAACTTCTCAGCCCCAGCATTTT,CASSRQGTSQPQHF
TRBJ1-3,NA,TRBV3-1/TRBV3-2,NA,TGTGCCAGCAGCCAATCGACAGCTCCAGGAAACACCATATATTTT,CASSQSTAPGNTIYF
TRBJ2-3,NA,TRBV3-1/TRBV3-2,NA,TGTGCCAGCAGCCTTGACAGTTATGCAACAGATACGCAGTATTTT,CASSLDSYATDTQYF
TRBJ1-3,NA,TRBV19,NA,TGTGCCAGTAGTATAAAGGCCATCCGGTCTGGAAACACCATATATTTT,CASSIKAIRSGNTIYF
TRBJ1-1,NA,TRBV11-2,NA,TGTGCCAGCAGCCCCCAAGTTGGGAACTTGAACACTGAAGCTTTCTTT,CASSPQVGNLNTEAFF
TRBJ1-1,NA,TRBV3-1/TRBV3-2,NA,TGTGCCAGCAGCCCCGGACATCGGACTAACACTGAAGCTTTCTTT,CASSPGHRTNTEAFF
TRBJ2-7,NA,TRBV5-1,once,TGCGCCAGCAGCTTGGGCTGGGACGCAGACTACGAGCAGTACTTC,CASSLGWDADYEQYF
TRBJ2-5,NA,TRBV2,once,TGTGCCAGCCTCATGTCAATGCAGGAGACCCAGTACTTC,CASLMSMQETQYF
TRBJ2-7,TRBD1,TRBV3-1/TRBV3-2,NA,TGTGCCAGCAGCCACCGGGACAGGGTGAACGAGCAGTACTTC,CASSHRDRVNEQYF
TRBJ2-1,TRBD2,TRBV2,NA,TGTGCCAGCAGAGTGCTAGCGGGGGGCCCCTACAATGAGCAGTTCTTC,CASRVLAGGPYNEQFF